One sample yielded the 26 T cell receptor beta chains listed below, sequenced in a study of long-term antiretroviral therapy in people with HIV. Researchers ran immunoSEQ v3.0 at survey level. TCRdb's table, derived via immunoSEQ multiplex PCR, lists solely in-frame clones and lacks some. The data show 17,000 or so clones, with under 85% seen just once and 15% held by the top ten. This sample comprised unsorted PBMCs, obtained about 2.6 years before starting antiretroviral therapy. All receptors come from a woman aged 45-60 years with HIV.

The rearrangement uses TRBV19 and TRBJ2-1; D unclear. This CDR3 spans 17 amino acids. Germline lookup yields CDR1 LNHDA and CDR2 SQIVND (reference sequence). With 4 bases removed from V and 8 bases from J, the gap between germline ends came to 24 bases. For the CDR3, the DNA is TGTGCCAGTAGTAACCTCGGTTTTGACCAAAGGGTGGATGAGCAGTTCTTC. Amino acids: CASSNLGFDQRVDEQFF.

The chain couples TRBV7-2 to TRBJ1-4; unclear D gene. V dropped 2 bases and J dropped 1 base, with 5 bases sitting between them. CDR1 and CDR2 (germline): SGHTA, FQGNSA. The CDR3 totals 14 residues. The DNA of the CDR3 is TGTGCCAGCAGCTTATGGGGAACTAATGAAAAACTGTTTTTT. As protein: CASSLWGTNEKLFF.

CDR3 coding DNA: TGCGCCAGCAGCTTGGAAGGGACAGCAACTAATGAAAAACTGTTTTTT. It codes for CASSLEGTATNEKLFF. V gene TRBV5-1 combines with J gene TRBJ1-4; 7 bases line up with TRBD1. Trimming cost V 0 bases and J 0 bases; bases outside gene matches: 2. Germline assignment: CDR1 SGHRS and CDR2 YFSETQ. This CDR3 spans 16 amino acids.

This clone was seen just once. This chain joins TRBV7-9 and TRBJ1-1; TRBD1 matches 8 bases. V lost 5 bases, J lost 3 bases, and 5 bases stayed unmatched. In germline, CDR1 is SEHNR, CDR2 FQNEAQ (reference sequence). This CDR3 spans 14 amino acids. The CDR3, as DNA: TGTGCCAGCAGCCCGGGACAGGAGGACACTGAAGCTTTCTTT. Translation: CASSPGQEDTEAFF.

This clone was counted only a few times. CDR3 sequence reads: CASSFNGQGVGELFF. In DNA, the CDR3 is TGTGCCAGCAGCTTCAACGGACAGGGGGTCGGGGAGCTGTTTTTT. V gene TRBV7-2 combines with J gene TRBJ2-2, with 10 bases fitting TRBD1. Germline assignment: CDR1 SGHTA and CDR2 FQGNSA. J gave up 7 bases and V 3 bases, and 5 bases lay outside the gene matches. The CDR3 length is 15 residues.

The chain combines TRBV7-8 with TRBJ1-2, with TRBD1 as a possible D gene (5 bases). V lost 11 bases to trimming and J lost 4 bases, with 17 bases between them. The CDR3 extends over 13 amino acids. Germline V lookup: CDR1 SGHVS, CDR2 FQNEAQ. The CDR3 protein is CACGGTHGYGYTF. CDR3 sequence (DNA): TGTGCCTGCGGGGGAACCCATGGCTATGGCTACACCTTC.

The chain recombines TRBV10-3 with TRBJ2-2; weak D call: TRBD2 (6 bases). There are 17 residues in the CDR3. V was cut by 0 bases and J by 1 base, with 12 bases left in between. Looked up from germline, CDR1 is ENHRY and CDR2 is SYGVKD. The CDR3: CAISESGSGKNTGELFF. The CDR3 DNA is TGTGCCATCAGTGAGTCGGGTAGCGGTAAGAACACCGGGGAGCTGTTTTTT.

This chain links TRBV5-5 with TRBJ2-5; D is unclear. This CDR3 spans 14 amino acids. Between the trimmed V and J ends, which lost 4 bases and 2 bases, there was a span of 12 bases. Germline loops: CDR1 SGHKS, CDR2 YYEKEE (reference sequence). CDR3 sequence: CASSPRVIQETQYF. The CDR3 DNA follows: TGTGCCAGCAGCCCCCGGGTCATTCAAGAGACCCAGTACTTC.

The rearrangement links TRBV7-2 to TRBJ2-6; D gene unclear. CDR3 length: 15 amino acids. The V and J ends lost 1 base and 1 base respectively, with 5 bases between them. Germline CDR1 reads SGHTA; CDR2 reads FQGNSA. The CDR3 DNA sequence: TGTGCCAGCAGCTTAGATTCTTCTGGGGCCAACGTCCTGACTTTC. This sequence encodes CASSLDSSGANVLTF.

The chain combines TRBV19 with TRBJ2-3; 8 nucleotides match TRBD2. With 4 bases clipped from V and 4 bases from J, the junction kept 4 bases outside the gene matches. CDR1 LNHDA and CDR2 SQIVND come from the germline V gene (reference sequence). CDR3 length equals 14 residues. The CDR3 DNA reads as TGTGCCAGTAGTACTCGGGGGGGATCAGATACGCAGTATTTT. It is translated as CASSTRGGSDTQYF.

CDR3 in amino acids: CASSLSPGQYF. CDR3 coding DNA: TGTGCCAGCAGCCTTTCACCGGGGCAGTACTTC. The chain links TRBV2 to TRBJ2-7; D uncertain. The CDR3 is 11 residues long. Germline-derived CDR1 and CDR2 are SNHLY and FYNNEI. V lost 6 bases to trimming and J lost 9 bases, with 12 bases between them.

The chain uses TRBV10-3 and TRBJ1-6; 7 nucleotides align to TRBD1. This CDR3 is built from 15 residues. Germline CDR1 ENHRY, CDR2 SYGVKD. V lost 10 bases to trimming and J lost 4 bases; unmatched junction nucleotides: 10. Here the CDR3 DNA reads TGTGCCACACAGGGGTTACCAGGATATAATTCACCCCTCCACTTT. Translation gives CATQGLPGYNSPLHF.

The chain employs TRBV6-1 and TRBJ1-5; 8 bases agree with TRBD1. The CDR3 has 14 amino acids. J lost 5 bases, V lost 5 bases, and 5 bases had no gene match. Germline V CDR1 and CDR2: MNHNS, SASEGT. The CDR3 here is CASSYLQGDQPQHF. The DNA for the CDR3 is TGTGCCAGCAGTTATCTACAGGGGGATCAGCCCCAGCATTTT.

The chain couples TRBV19 to TRBJ1-6; no firm D call. There are 14 residues in the CDR3. CDR1 is LNHDA and CDR2 is SQIVND in the germline V gene (reference sequence). The V gene lost 3 bases and the J gene lost 3 bases, with 6 bases spanning the gap. CDR3 nucleotides: TGTGCCAGTAGTATGGGGAGCTATAATTCACCCCTCCACTTT. It specifies CASSMGSYNSPLHF.

This chain links TRBV6-6 with TRBJ1-1; 8 nucleotides match TRBD1. Germline lookup yields CDR1 MNHNY and CDR2 SVGAGI (reference sequence). This CDR3 has 14 amino acids. The ends lost 6 bases at V and 1 base at J; junction bases unmatched: 4. The CDR3 is CASSYDRGNTEAFF. The CDR3 DNA follows: TGTGCCAGCAGCTATGACAGGGGGAACACTGAAGCTTTCTTT.

This chain uses TRBV9 with TRBJ2-2; D gene uncertain. V lost 4 bases to trimming and J lost 1 base, with 8 bases between them. Per germline, CDR1 SGDLS and CDR2 YYNGEE. CDR3 length equals 14 residues. The CDR3 bases are TGTGCCAGCAGCCCTCCGGTGAACACCGGGGAGCTGTTTTTT. Amino acids: CASSPPVNTGELFF. Drawing the rest from reference TRBV9 and TRBJ2-2, the complete variable domain is DSGVTQTPKHLITATGQRVTLRCSPRSGDLSVYWYQQSLDQGLQFLIQYYNGEERAKGNILERFSAQQFPDLHSELNLSSLELGDSALYFCASSPPVNTGELFFGEGSRLTVL.

This rearrangement joins TRBV6-1 to TRBJ2-5; the D gene is possibly TRBD2 (6 bases). Germline V gene sequence: CDR1 MNHNS, CDR2 SASEGT. V lost 11 bases, J lost 4 bases, and 17 bases lay in between. This CDR3 has 13 amino acids. For the CDR3, the DNA is TGTGCCGTATCTCGGGGGTTGGGAGAGACCCAGTACTTC. It is translated as CAVSRGLGETQYF.

This clone was detected a few times. V and J are TRBV4-2 and TRBJ1-5, with no clear D. Trimming left V 0 bases short and J 7 bases short, with 10 bases between. Germline V gene data show CDR1 as LGHNA and CDR2 as YNFKEQ. The CDR3 covers 14 residues. Here the CDR3 DNA reads TGTGCCAGCAGCCAAGATGCGGGTAAGCAGCCCCAGCATTTT. This encodes CASSQDAGKQPQHF.

The sample holds a few counts of this clone. V and J are TRBV12-2 and TRBJ2-7; the table's D call TRBD1 went unverified against the DNA. TRBV12-2 is a recognized pseudogene. The CDR3 loop spans 16 amino acids. CDR3 in DNA: TGTGCAAGTCGCTTAGCGCCTTTATTTTCGGACACCGAGCAGTACGTC. Amino acid sequence: CASRLAPLFSDTEQYV.

The chain is built from TRBV4-2 and TRBJ1-5; TRBD1 is a possible D gene (5 bases). This CDR3 is 13 amino acids long. Germline CDR1 and CDR2: LGHNA and YNFKEQ. V was shortened by 4 bases and J by 6 bases, with 10 bases between the two germline ends. Here the CDR3 reads CASSRGGGQPQHF. The CDR3 bases are TGTGCCAGCAGCCGGGGGGGAGGTCAGCCCCAGCATTTT.

This rearrangement joins TRBV10-2 to TRBJ2-1; D is unclear. CDR3 length: 13 amino acids. V dropped 4 bases and J dropped 11 bases, with 15 bases sitting between them. Germline V CDR1 and CDR2: WSHSY, SAAADI. CDR3 sequence reads: CASSGLDEYKQFF. CDR3 DNA sequence: TGCGCCAGCAGTGGGCTTGATGAGTATAAGCAGTTCTTC.

The V gene is TRBV27, the J gene TRBJ2-3, with D perhaps matching TRBD1 (6 bases). Germline V gives CDR1 MNHEY, CDR2 SMNVEV (reference sequence). CDR3 size: 13 residues. Trimming took off 6 bases at V and 5 bases at J, with 12 bases between the two ends. The CDR3: CASRDTGKDTQYF. The CDR3, as DNA: TGTGCCAGCAGAGACACAGGGAAAGATACGCAGTATTTT.

This clone was observed a handful of times. V and J are TRBV4-1 and TRBJ2-7; perhaps TRBD2 as D (5 bases). This CDR3 region has 13 residues. Trimming left V 3 bases short and J 2 bases short, with 8 bases between. Germline values: CDR1 MGHRA, CDR2 YSYEKL. CDR3 amino acids: CASSHAGTYEQYF. The CDR3 coding sequence is TGCGCCAGCAGCCATGCCGGGACCTACGAGCAGTACTTC.

The table lists this clone with a count of one. The genes are TRBV7-3 and TRBJ2-2; D might be TRBD1 (5 bases). CDR1 and CDR2 from the germline V gene are SGHTA and FQGTGA. This CDR3 is 15 amino acids long. Trimming cost V 0 bases and J 6 bases, with 11 bases left between them. CDR3 bases: TGTGCCAGCAGCTTAACAGAATCCAGGGCCGGGGAGCTGTTTTTT. It is translated as CASSLTESRAGELFF.

The gene calls are TRBV6-6 and TRBJ2-5; 8 positions match TRBD2. The CDR3 consists of 15 residues. Trimming cost V 6 bases and J 3 bases; bases outside gene matches: 9. The germline V gene has CDR1 MNHNY and CDR2 SVGAGI (reference sequence). CDR3 sequence (DNA): TGTGCCAGCAGCCCCCTAGCGGGCGGTGAAGAGACCCAGTACTTC. Its translation: CASSPLAGGEETQYF.

This chain joins TRBV7-9 and TRBJ2-2, with D maybe TRBD1 (5 bases). The CDR3 covers 16 residues. V lost 5 bases, J lost 5 bases, and 18 bases lay in between. Germline CDR1 and CDR2: SEHNR and FQNEAQ (reference sequence). The CDR3 region has the DNA TGTGCCAGCAGCCTGAAGCAGGGATTACGAACCGGGGAGCTGTTTTTT. It codes for CASSLKQGLRTGELFF.